The T cell receptor beta chain under discussion was sequenced for a study of regulatory T cells in long-lasting Graves disease. Study-wide findings and caveats: The study found TRBV28, TRBJ1-2 and TRBJ2-5 favored in persistent disease. With 2,500 to 3,500 shared public clonotypes, persistent patients exceeded new patients, who shared more than 900.

This clonotype showed up many times. The antigen is unknown. Construction of the TCR beta libraries employed iRepertoire HTBI primers in conjunction with Arm-PCR of CDR3 regions. TCRdb reprocessed the multiplex PCR reads with MiXCR, giving one entry per CDR3 protein. Altogether a few hundred thousand distinct CDR3 sequences are present, around 20% being singletons, with the ten largest covering approximately 15%. Germline V gene lookup returns CDR1 LGHNA and CDR2 YNFKEQ. The CDR3 has 13 residues. J was trimmed by 3 bases and V by 4 bases; bases with no gene match: 3. As to time point: newly diagnosed GD, antithyroid drugs for less than 3 months. PBMC-extracted RNA yielded the TCR library. Each patient gave around 10 milliliters of EDTA-anticoagulated peripheral blood.

This receptor was identified in a female donor with Graves disease. This specimen consisted of peripheral blood mononuclear cells (PBMCs), obtained at new diagnosis, from a patient treated with antithyroid drugs. The chain couples TRBV4-2 to TRBJ2-7; 7 bases fit TRBD2. This CDR3 reads CASSPSGVYEQYF. The CDR3 DNA follows: TGTGCCAGCAGCCCCAGCGGGGTCTACGAGCAGTACTTC.